A single sample is the source of the 9 T cell receptor beta chains below, sequenced in a study of blood T cell repertoires in COVID-19. Profiled with immunoSEQ multiplex PCR; TCRdb holds only in-frame clones, not every one. The sample consists of 84,000 or so clones, roughly 80% of them appearing once. What was sequenced was peripheral blood. The source of these receptors is a human donor in a cohort sampled during active COVID-19.

This sequence joins TRBV15 and TRBJ2-7; D perhaps matches TRBD1 (5 bases). Trimming removed 3 bases at V and 2 bases at J, with 11 bases between. In germline, CDR1 is LNHNV, CDR2 YYDKDF (reference sequence). The CDR3 is 14 amino acids. CDR3 amino acids: CATSRLRGPYEQYF. The CDR3 DNA reads TGTGCCACCAGCAGGTTAAGGGGCCCCTACGAGCAGTACTTC.

The chain has TRBV13 and TRBJ2-7; D is unclear. V was clipped by 5 bases and J by 0 bases, with 5 bases between them. The CDR3 extends over 12 amino acids. Germline loops: CDR1 PRHDT, CDR2 FYEKMQ (reference sequence). CDR3 protein: CASSRVSYEQYF. The CDR3 DNA reads TGTGCCAGCAGCCGAGTCTCCTACGAGCAGTACTTC.

The V and J genes are TRBV5-6 and TRBJ2-1; 7 nucleotides agree with TRBD1. This CDR3 contains 15 residues. V was pared by 0 bases and J by 8 bases, with 8 bases of the junction left unmatched. CDR1 SGHDT and CDR2 YYEEEE come from the germline V gene. The CDR3 loop is CASSLGQGEWDEQFF. In DNA, the CDR3 is TGTGCCAGCAGCTTGGGACAGGGTGAGTGGGATGAGCAGTTCTTC.

The gene calls are TRBV5-6 and TRBJ2-7, with TRBD2 matching 9 bases. The CDR3 has 15 residues. Germline V gene data show CDR1 as SGHDT and CDR2 as YYEEEE. V lost 2 bases, J lost 6 bases, and 9 bases stayed unmatched. For the CDR3, the DNA is TGTGCCAGCAGCTTCGGCGGGAGGGCCGAGGGCGAGCAGTACTTC. Translating it yields CASSFGGRAEGEQYF.

The chain employs TRBV4-2 and TRBJ2-7; perhaps TRBD2 as D (5 bases). CDR1 is LGHNA and CDR2 is YNFKEQ in the germline V gene. CDR3 length: 14 amino acids. The ends were cut back, 1 base at V and 5 bases at J, with 12 bases in the middle. DNA for the CDR3: TGTGCCAGCAGCCAAGTCGGGAATTTCGACGAGCAGTACTTC. This encodes CASSQVGNFDEQYF.

This sequence joins TRBV28 and TRBJ1-1, with a tentative D call TRBD1 (6 bases). The CDR3 spans 14 residues. Trimming took off 6 bases at V and 2 bases at J, with 13 bases between the two ends. Germline CDR1 is MDHEN and CDR2 is SYDVKM. The CDR3: CASSSIRGNTEAFF. CDR3 coding DNA: TGTGCCAGCAGCTCGATCAGGGGAAACACTGAAGCTTTCTTT.

The chain joins TRBV4-2 to TRBJ2-2; 10 bases are a match to TRBD1. Germline CDR1 reads LGHNA; CDR2 reads YNFKEQ. V lost 4 bases and J lost 3; bases outside the gene matches: 5. The CDR3 runs 16 residues. The CDR3 spells CASSPRDRGDTGELFF. CDR3 sequence (DNA): TGTGCCAGCAGCCCCCGGGACAGGGGCGACACCGGGGAGCTGTTTTTT.

This clone was picked up one time. The chain uses TRBV28 and TRBJ1-2, with D perhaps matching TRBD1 (6 bases). Germline values: CDR1 MDHEN, CDR2 SYDVKM. The CDR3 runs 13 residues. With 2 bases removed from V and 8 bases from J, the gap between germline ends came to 12 bases. CDR3 DNA: TGTGCCAGCAGTTTAACCACAGGGCGAGGCTACACCTTC. This encodes CASSLTTGRGYTF.

The chain combines TRBV2 with TRBJ1-5, with TRBD1 identical over 7 bases. This CDR3 has 17 amino acids. Germline loops: CDR1 SNHLY, CDR2 FYNNEI. The V segment lost 2 bases and the J segment 5 bases; nucleotides outside the gene matches: 12. DNA for the CDR3: TGTGCCAGCAGTGAATTCGGGACAGAGATTCCCCATCAGCCCCAGCATTTT. It codes for CASSEFGTEIPHQPQHF.